This section outlines one T cell receptor (beta chain) sequence together with its context. The authors' processing: The assay estimated nucleated cells by amplifying reference gene primers. TCRdb's table, derived via immunoSEQ multiplex PCR, lists solely in-frame clones and lacks some. That table gives V, J and clone size, and the DNA gave D and trimming. This sample has approximately 260,000 clones, with about 79% found just once. This sample stems from a study of blood T cell repertoires in COVID-19. Turning to the study itself: COVID-19 samples, acute and convalescent, were from the United States, Italy and Spain. PBMCs, B-cell-depleted T cells, or T cells were the source of the cDNA or gDNA that made up the material.

The sample taken for sequencing was peripheral blood. This receptor was taken from an elderly woman with acute or convalescent COVID-19.

The CDR3 nucleotides read TGCGCCAGCAGCTCGTTCTTGGACAGGGGGAGTAATTCACCCCTCCACTTT. Translating it yields CASSSFLDRGSNSPLHF. The chain recombines TRBV5-1 with TRBJ1-6; 10 positions match TRBD1. CDR1 SGHRS and CDR2 YFSETQ come from the germline V gene. The CDR3 runs to 17 residues. Trimming at V came to 3 bases and at J to 6 bases, leaving 9 bases not matched to a gene.